A selection of T cell receptor beta chains follows, all from one sample in a study of shared clonotypes between healthy human individuals. Sequencing used immunoSEQ multiplex PCR; TCRdb keeps in-frame clones, though not all of them. The sample records 1,500,000 or so clones, approximately 98.5% being singletons. Sequenced input: naive CD4+ T cells sorted from blood. Source of these receptors: a man younger than 40 in good health. CDR3s include the opening cysteine and the closing phenylalanine or tryptophan. Each record gives: V gene, clone size, J gene, D gene, CDR3 protein, CDR3 DNA. The D gene is left open where the match is weak. Not all rows give a size; the values are once, few, many and, for expanded clones, a class.

TRBV6-5	-	TRBJ2-7	-	CASSYSIAGLSYEQYF	TGTGCCAGCAGTTACTCGATAGCAGGGCTATCCTACGAGCAGTACTTC
TRBV7-8	-	TRBJ2-1	TRBD2	CASSLVLGLAGASRRDYNEQFF	TGTGCCAGCAGCTTAGTGCTCGGACTAGCGGGAGCCTCGCGAAGGGACTACAATGAGCAGTTCTTC
TRBV5-1	-	TRBJ2-1	TRBD1	CASSSNPGQGNYNEQFF	TGCGCCAGCAGCTCAAATCCGGGACAGGGAAATTACAATGAGCAGTTCTTC
TRBV5-1	-	TRBJ2-1	-	CASSLAQGYGNEQFF	TGCGCCAGCAGCTTGGCCCAGGGATATGGCAATGAGCAGTTCTTC
TRBV9	-	TRBJ2-7	-	CASSPRGSRGLPGEQYF	TGTGCCAGCAGCCCCCGGGGGTCTCGGGGGCTCCCTGGGGAGCAGTACTTC
TRBV6-6	-	TRBJ1-1	TRBD1	CASSWGQGASNTEAFF	TGTGCCAGCAGTTGGGGACAGGGGGCTTCAAACACTGAAGCTTTCTTT
TRBV7-6	-	TRBJ2-5	-	CASSFRDILYQETQYF	TGTGCCAGCAGCTTCCGGGACATCTTGTACCAAGAGACCCAGTACTTC
TRBV5-1	-	TRBJ2-7	-	CASSLGGQSYEQYF	TGCGCCAGCAGCTTGGGTGGCCAGTCCTACGAGCAGTACTTC
TRBV7-9	-	TRBJ1-2	TRBD1	CASSSTGPHYGYTF	TGTGCCAGCAGCTCGACAGGGCCTCACTATGGCTACACCTTC
TRBV19	-	TRBJ2-2	TRBD1	CASIRTGTTGELFF	TGTGCCAGTATCAGGACAGGGACCACCGGGGAGCTGTTTTTT
TRBV5-5	once	TRBJ1-1	TRBD1	CASTRTGGFVDTEAFF	TGTGCCAGCACCAGAACAGGGGGATTCGTTGACACTGAAGCTTTCTTT
TRBV28	-	TRBJ2-7	TRBD1	CASIGMLGQGAYEQYF	TGTGCCAGCATCGGAATGTTAGGACAGGGGGCCTACGAGCAGTACTTC
TRBV9	-	TRBJ2-1	TRBD2	CASSVGLAGDNEQFF	TGTGCCAGCAGCGTAGGACTAGCGGGGGACAATGAGCAGTTCTTC
TRBV5-4	-	TRBJ2-1	TRBD2	CASSSREVAGIEQFF	TGTGCCAGCAGCTCTAGGGAGGTAGCGGGCATTGAGCAGTTCTTC
TRBV5-1	-	TRBJ2-5	TRBD2	CASSLVPGGGETQYF	TGCGCCAGCAGCTTGGTTCCGGGAGGAGGAGAGACCCAGTACTTC
TRBV6-5	-	TRBJ2-2	TRBD1	CASSYSGQAGELFF	TGTGCCAGCAGTTACTCCGGACAGGCCGGGGAGCTGTTTTTT
TRBV6-1	-	TRBJ1-2	-	CASSEGRNYGYTF	TGTGCCAGCAGTGAAGGCCGAAACTATGGCTACACCTTC
TRBV6-5	-	TRBJ2-7	TRBD2	CASSYLQGGEQYF	TGTGCCAGCAGTTACCTCCAGGGAGGGGAGCAGTACTTC
TRBV6-5	-	TRBJ2-3	TRBD2	CASKGGLAGRATQYF	TGTGCCAGCAAAGGAGGACTAGCGGGAAGGGCTACGCAGTATTTT
TRBV9	-	TRBJ2-2	TRBD2	CASSPRTSGSRSGELFF	TGTGCCAGCAGCCCCCGCACTAGCGGGAGTAGGTCCGGGGAGCTGTTTTTT
TRBV29-1	-	TRBJ1-2	-	CSVVPLGAIDYGYTF	TGCAGCGTTGTTCCCCTCGGTGCCATAGACTATGGCTACACCTTC
TRBV7-9	-	TRBJ1-1	-	CASSLAGGLAEAFF	TGTGCCAGCAGCTTAGCTGGGGGGCTCGCTGAAGCTTTCTTT
TRBV15	-	TRBJ1-2	TRBD1	CATSRTTGFDYGYTF	TGTGCCACCAGCAGGACGACAGGGTTTGACTATGGCTACACCTTC
TRBV28	-	TRBJ1-2	-	CASSPGPYGYTF	TGTGCCAGCAGCCCGGGACCCTATGGCTACACCTTC
TRBV14	-	TRBJ2-1	TRBD1	CASSQGRGLFNEQFF	TGTGCCAGCAGCCAAGGCAGGGGGCTTTTCAATGAGCAGTTCTTC
TRBV18	once	TRBJ1-4	TRBD1	CASSPTGMSEKLFF	TGTGCCAGCTCACCGACAGGGATGAGTGAAAAACTGTTTTTT
TRBV5-1	-	TRBJ2-7	-	CASSFGAGTYEQYF	TGCGCCAGCAGCTTCGGGGCAGGAACCTACGAGCAGTACTTC
TRBV11-2	-	TRBJ2-1	-	CASSRIYRADEQFF	TGTGCCAGCAGCCGAATCTACAGGGCGGATGAGCAGTTCTTC
TRBV27	-	TRBJ1-2	TRBD1	CASSKFLRDRADGYTF	TGTGCCAGCAGTAAATTCCTCCGGGACAGGGCAGATGGCTACACCTTC
TRBV5-1	-	TRBJ2-7	TRBD1	CASSLSQGQGGYEQYF	TGCGCCAGCAGCTTGTCACAGGGACAGGGCGGCTACGAGCAGTACTTC
TRBV9	-	TRBJ2-3	-	CASSLRVSSTDTQYF	TGTGCCAGCAGCCTCCGTGTTAGCAGCACAGATACGCAGTATTTT
TRBV5-4	-	TRBJ2-3	-	CASGSRTRTDTQYF	TGTGCCAGCGGATCAAGGACCCGCACAGATACGCAGTATTTT
TRBV18	-	TRBJ2-7	-	CASSALTGSNYEQYF	TGTGCCAGCTCAGCCTTAACCGGGAGTAACTACGAGCAGTACTTC
TRBV7-9	-	TRBJ2-5	-	CASSLVAALGLQETQYF	TGTGCCAGCAGCTTAGTAGCCGCGCTGGGTCTCCAAGAGACCCAGTACTTC
TRBV19	-	TRBJ2-6	TRBD1	CAAGQGVSGANVLTF	TGTGCCGCGGGACAGGGGGTCTCTGGGGCCAACGTCCTGACTTTC
TRBV6-6	-	TRBJ2-5	TRBD1	CASSPRGRTETQYF	TGTGCCAGCAGCCCCAGGGGGCGCACAGAGACCCAGTACTTC
TRBV27	-	TRBJ1-5	TRBD1	CASRTGGANQPQHF	TGTGCCAGCAGGACAGGGGGCGCGAATCAGCCCCAGCATTTT
TRBV7-2	-	TRBJ2-3	-	CASSTGTAPHTQYF	TGTGCCAGCAGCACCGGGACTGCCCCCCATACGCAGTATTTT
TRBV5-1	-	TRBJ2-2	TRBD2	CASSLAGTSGNGELFF	TGCGCCAGCAGCTTGGCCGGGACTAGCGGGAACGGGGAGCTGTTTTTT
TRBV18	-	TRBJ1-2	TRBD1	CASSPLADRGSNYGYTF	TGTGCCAGCTCACCATTAGCGGACAGGGGCTCTAACTATGGCTACACCTTC
TRBV7-9	-	TRBJ1-4	TRBD1	CASSLEGQESGKLFF	TGTGCCAGCAGCTTAGAGGGACAGGAATCAGGAAAACTGTTTTTT
TRBV15	-	TRBJ1-3	TRBD1	CATSINRGVGNTIYF	TGTGCCACCAGCATAAACAGGGGTGTTGGAAACACCATATATTTT
TRBV18	-	TRBJ1-2	-	CASSPNRGYTF	TGTGCCAGCTCACCTAACCGGGGCTACACCTTC
TRBV2	once	TRBJ1-2	TRBD1	CASSELTGYAYGYTF	TGTGCCAGCAGTGAACTGACAGGGTATGCCTATGGCTACACCTTC
TRBV7-9	-	TRBJ2-5	-	CASSPSRGEETQYF	TGTGCCAGCAGCCCATCGCGGGGTGAAGAGACCCAGTACTTC
TRBV5-4	-	TRBJ2-1	TRBD2	CASSLRTSGTYNEQFF	TGTGCCAGCAGCTTAAGGACTAGCGGGACATACAATGAGCAGTTCTTC
TRBV20-1	-	TRBJ2-3	-	CSARDLEAQYF	TGCAGTGCTAGAGATCTAGAGGCGCAGTATTTT
TRBV6-5	-	TRBJ1-2	-	CASSRARGANYGYTF	TGTGCCAGCAGCCGAGCCCGGGGAGCTAACTATGGCTACACCTTC
TRBV14	-	TRBJ2-7	-	CASSQDLLTFGEQYF	TGTGCCAGCAGCCAAGATCTCCTAACCTTTGGAGAGCAGTACTTC
TRBV27	once	TRBJ2-7	-	CASSPHSSYEQYF	TGTGCCAGCAGTCCCCACAGCTCCTACGAGCAGTACTTC
TRBV5-1	-	TRBJ2-5	-	CASTGAYQETQYF	TGCGCCAGCACGGGGGCGTACCAAGAGACCCAGTACTTC
TRBV27	-	TRBJ2-2	-	CASSLRRVGAGELFF	TGTGCCAGCAGTTTACGCAGGGTCGGTGCCGGGGAGCTGTTTTTT
TRBV28	-	TRBJ2-3	-	CASAGRSPGDTQYF	TGTGCCAGCGCGGGCCGGAGCCCCGGGGATACGCAGTATTTT
TRBV27	-	TRBJ2-1	TRBD1	CASSSSGQPRYNEQFF	TGTGCCAGCAGTTCCTCGGGACAGCCCCGCTACAATGAGCAGTTCTTC
TRBV7-2	once	TRBJ2-3	TRBD2	CASSSRAGADTQYF	TGTGCCAGCAGCTCGAGGGCGGGAGCAGATACGCAGTATTTT